Following are 27 T cell receptor beta chains from one sample sequenced in a study of cytomegalovirus exposure and HLA in healthy donors (dated by TCRdb to the late 2010s). The library was obtained by the immunoSEQ multiplex PCR assay. The multiplex PCR relied on a mix of 60 forward primers for TCR Vbeta segments and 13 reverse primers for TCR Jbeta segments. In its TCRdb copy, this immuneACCESS table keeps in-frame sequences only and misses some clones. Where compared with another copy, unresolved V genes explain less than half of these, and the others have no known cause. Within this sample are just over 150,000 clones, with approximately 72% of them counted one time only. Roughly 2% of the sample comes from the top ten. Material: PBMCs. The receptor source for this set is a female donor in good health and CMV-seronegative.

The gene calls are TRBV7-8 and TRBJ1-6; TRBD1 might be the D (6 bases). Germline V gene data show CDR1 as SGHVS and CDR2 as FQNEAQ. The germline V and J ends were trimmed by 10 bases and 5 bases, with 27 bases remaining between them. This CDR3 comprises 18 residues. DNA for the CDR3: TGTGCCATCCTACTAGGGGGGGGGTTTTTAAGCAATAATTCACCCCTCCACTTT. Amino acids: CAILLGGGFLSNNSPLHF.

V usage is TRBV7-9 and J usage is TRBJ2-2, with 7 nucleotides matching TRBD1. CDR1 and CDR2 (germline): SEHNR, FQNEAQ (reference sequence). The CDR3 totals 16 residues. With V trimmed by 2 bases and J by 7 bases, 10 bases remained unmatched. The CDR3 coding sequence is TGTGCCAGCAGCTTATGGGACAGCCTTCAGGGCGGGGAGCTGTTTTTT. This sequence encodes CASSLWDSLQGGELFF. The full variable domain, with the rest looked up from reference TRBV7-9 and TRBJ2-2, is DTGVSQNPRHKITKRGQNVTFRCDPISEHNRLYWYRQTLGQGPEFLTYFQNEAQLEKSRLLSDRFSAERPKGSFSTLEIQRTEQGDSAMYLCASSLWDSLQGGELFFGEGSRLTVL.

This clone was recorded once. The chain uses TRBV13 and TRBJ2-3; D not resolved. Germline-derived CDR1 and CDR2 are PRHDT and FYEKMQ (reference sequence). The CDR3 totals 11 residues. V shed 5 bases and J shed 4 bases, with 4 bases lying between them. CDR3 nucleotide sequence: TGTGCCAGCAGCGTCGCAGATACGCAGTATTTT. This gives the protein CASSVADTQYF.

The V gene is TRBV9, the J gene TRBJ2-2, with D possibly TRBD2 on 5 matching bases. V was trimmed by 0 bases and J by 5 bases, leaving 11 bases between them. CDR1 and CDR2 (germline): SGDLS, YYNGEE. This CDR3 is built from 15 residues. The CDR3 region has the DNA TGTGCCAGCAGCGTAGAGGGCGGGTATACCGGGGAGCTGTTTTTT. This encodes CASSVEGGYTGELFF.

The CDR3 DNA reads TGTGCCAGCAGCGTAGACAGGGGCGGAGAGACCCAGTACTTC. Translating gives CASSVDRGGETQYF. The V and J genes are TRBV9 and TRBJ2-5; 7 bases agree with TRBD1. J gave up 4 bases and V 0 bases, and 3 bases lay outside the gene matches. Germline V gene data show CDR1 as SGDLS and CDR2 as YYNGEE. The CDR3 length is 14 residues.

CDR3 in amino acids: CAAHRGGPTDTQYF. CDR3 bases: TGTGCCGCCCATCGGGGGGGCCCCACAGATACGCAGTATTTT. The rearrangement joins TRBV6-1 to TRBJ2-3, with 8 bases identical to TRBD2. V dropped 11 bases and J dropped 2; count of bases not matched to a gene: 9. This CDR3 is built from 14 residues. The germline V gene encodes CDR1 MNHNS and CDR2 SASEGT.

The chain employs TRBV4-2 and TRBJ1-2, with D hard to call. V was cut by 4 bases and J by 2 bases, with 8 bases left in between. This CDR3 has 13 residues. CDR1 is LGHNA and CDR2 is YNFKEQ in the germline V gene. The CDR3 coding sequence is TGTGCCAGCAGCCCCGAGAGGAACTATGGCTACACCTTC. As protein: CASSPERNYGYTF.

CDR3 sequence reads: CASSEGLATDEQFF. The CDR3 DNA follows: TGTGCCAGCAGTGAGGGACTAGCAACGGATGAGCAGTTCTTC. The rearrangement links TRBV2 to TRBJ2-1; the match to TRBD2 covers 9 bases. Germline values: CDR1 SNHLY, CDR2 FYNNEI. V shed 3 bases, J shed 8 bases, and the junction held 5 bases outside the gene matches. The CDR3 totals 14 residues.

The chain recombines TRBV6-5 with TRBJ2-5; weak D call: TRBD1 (8 bases). CDR3 size: 16 residues. Between the trimmed V and J ends, which lost 4 bases and 5 bases, there was a span of 20 bases. Germline lookup yields CDR1 MNHEY and CDR2 SVGAGI. The CDR3, as DNA: TGTGCCAGCAGTTCCGGGAGACAGGGGCGGGGGGAGACCCAGTACTTC. Translating gives CASSSGRQGRGETQYF.

About this clone: The junction and the germline gene differ at one end; a read error may be behind it. The V gene is TRBV4-1, the J gene TRBJ2-6; 8 nucleotides match TRBD1. Germline lookup yields CDR1 MGHRA and CDR2 YSYEKL. This CDR3 spans 17 amino acids. In DNA form, the CDR3 reads TGCGCCGGCAGCCGGGACAGGCATGGCTCTGGGGCCAACGTCCTGACTTTC. It translates to CAGSRDRHGSGANVLTF.

This clone was picked up a small number of times. The genes are TRBV4-1 and TRBJ2-3, with 8 bases matching TRBD2. CDR1 and CDR2 from the germline V gene are MGHRA and YSYEKL. CDR3 size: 15 residues. After removal of 5 bases from V and 6 bases from J, the junction contained 10 bases not matched to a gene. The CDR3, as DNA: TGCGCCAGCAGCTGGCGGGGGGACCTCCGGGATACGCAGTATTTT. Amino acid sequence: CASSWRGDLRDTQYF.

As for this clone: The same CDR3 can be traced to other DNA sequences in this sample. The chain recombines TRBV5-1 with TRBJ2-1; 9 nucleotides line up with TRBD2. The V segment lost 0 bases and the J segment 7 bases; nucleotides outside the gene matches: 8. The CDR3 totals 16 residues. CDR1 and CDR2 from the germline V gene are SGHRS and YFSETQ. The CDR3 nucleotides read TGCGCCAGCAGCTTGGGGGGAGCGGGGGGTGGGAATGAGCAGTTCTTC. This sequence encodes CASSLGGAGGGNEQFF.

The rearrangement uses TRBV19 and TRBJ2-1; 9 bases are shared with TRBD2. This CDR3 comprises 14 residues. Germline assignment: CDR1 LNHDA and CDR2 SQIVND (reference sequence). The ends lost 3 bases at V and 9 bases at J; junction bases unmatched: 6. DNA for the CDR3: TGTGCCAGTAGTATGCGGGGGGGCCGGAGTGAGCAGTTCTTC. Amino acids: CASSMRGGRSEQFF.

The chain combines TRBV10-1 with TRBJ2-1, with TRBD2 matching 11 bases. Germline V gives CDR1 WNHNN, CDR2 SYGVQD (reference sequence). J lost 4 bases, V lost 4 bases, and 3 bases had no gene match. The CDR3 extends over 15 amino acids. The CDR3 DNA is TGCGCCAGCAGTGTAACTAGCGGGGGATACAATGAGCAGTTCTTC. It translates to CASSVTSGGYNEQFF.

V and J are TRBV11-2 and TRBJ2-2; no definite D call. The CDR3 spans 18 residues. V lost 2 bases and J lost 1, with 17 bases in between. Germline CDR1 and CDR2: SGHAT and FQNNGV. The CDR3 loop reads CASSLSFGIARNTGELFF. For the CDR3, the DNA is TGTGCCAGCAGCTTAAGTTTTGGCATTGCTAGGAACACCGGGGAGCTGTTTTTT.

The V and J genes are TRBV19 and TRBJ2-3, with D perhaps matching TRBD2 (6 bases). Germline-derived CDR1 and CDR2 are LNHDA and SQIVND (reference sequence). The length of the CDR3 is 14 residues. V lost 5 bases, J lost 1 base, and 10 bases lay in between. In nucleotides, the CDR3 is TGTGCCAGTAGTGGACGGAGGGGCACAGATACGCAGTATTTT. This translates into CASSGRRGTDTQYF.

This rearrangement joins TRBV30 to TRBJ2-1, with 8 bases fitting TRBD1. The CDR3 totals 14 residues. Germline V CDR1 and CDR2: GTSNPN, SVGIG (reference sequence). J was trimmed by 10 bases and V by 2 bases; bases with no gene match: 10. In DNA, the CDR3 is TGTGCCTGGAGTATAATGGCAGGGGGCAACGAGCAGTTCTTC. It is translated as CAWSIMAGGNEQFF.

V gene TRBV27 combines with J gene TRBJ1-2; D uncertain. CDR3 length equals 13 residues. The germline V gene encodes CDR1 MNHEY and CDR2 SMNVEV (reference sequence). Trimming stripped 2 bases from V and 6 bases from J, with 10 bases between. DNA of the CDR3: TGTGCCAGCAGTTTAAGAGGGTCAAATGGCTACACCTTC. This encodes CASSLRGSNGYTF.

The gene calls are TRBV23-1 and TRBJ1-6; TRBD1 aligns across 7 bases. TRBV23-1 has ORF status, its function being uncertain. The V and J ends lost 4 bases and 6 bases, in that order; junction bases with no gene match: 3. The CDR3 runs to 14 residues. The CDR3 protein is CASSPGQRNSPLHF. CDR3 sequence (DNA): TGCGCCAGCAGTCCGGGACAGCGTAATTCACCCCTCCACTTT.

This chain connects TRBV6-1 to TRBJ1-2; TRBD1 aligns across 7 bases. V gave up 6 bases and J gave up 6 bases; unmatched junction bases: 10. This CDR3 spans 14 amino acids. CDR1 and CDR2 from the germline V gene are MNHNS and SASEGT. The chain's CDR3 is CASSETGRRDGYTF. The CDR3 DNA follows: TGTGCCAGCAGCGAGACAGGGCGGAGAGATGGCTACACCTTC.

A single count supports this clone. The gene calls are TRBV5-1 and TRBJ2-1; 7 bases map to TRBD1. V trimming: 5 bases; J trimming: 8 bases; junction bases outside the gene matches: 16. CDR1 and CDR2 (germline): SGHRS, YFSETQ. CDR3 length: 16 amino acids. In DNA, the CDR3 is TGCGCCAGCAGGACAGGGCACGGCGGTACAGGGGATGAGCAGTTCTTC. Translating it yields CASRTGHGGTGDEQFF.

This clone showed up just a few times. This chain uses TRBV15 with TRBJ1-5; no firm D call. Germline V lookup: CDR1 LNHNV, CDR2 YYDKDF (reference sequence). The V gene lost 1 base and the J gene lost 2 bases, with 9 bases spanning the gap. The CDR3 length is 15 residues. The CDR3 sequence is CATSRGSRGNQPQHF. The DNA of the CDR3 is TGTGCCACCAGCAGAGGTTCTCGGGGCAATCAGCCCCAGCATTTT.

V is TRBV7-3 and J is TRBJ2-1; D is possibly TRBD2 (5 bases). Per germline, CDR1 SGHTA and CDR2 FQGTGA. V gave up 4 bases and J gave up 5 bases, with 15 bases separating them. This CDR3 has 15 residues. The CDR3 region is CASSSPRGSHNEQFF. DNA of the CDR3: TGTGCCAGCAGCTCCCCACGGGGATCCCACAATGAGCAGTTCTTC. The full variable domain, in which reference TRBV7-3 and TRBJ2-1 provide the parts outside the CDR3, is GAGVSQTPSNKVTEKGKYVELRCDPISGHTALYWYRQSLGQGPEFLIYFQGTGAADDSGLPNDRFFAVRPEGSVSTLKIQRTERGDSAVYLCASSSPRGSHNEQFFGPGTRLTVL.

The chain is built from TRBV5-1 and TRBJ1-1; TRBD1 aligns across 8 bases. The J segment lost 0 bases and the V segment lost 4 bases, leaving 5 bases of the junction unmatched. The CDR3 is 15 amino acids. Germline lookup yields CDR1 SGHRS and CDR2 YFSETQ. The CDR3 sequence: CASSVDRAVNTEAFF. The CDR3 DNA reads TGCGCCAGCAGCGTGGACAGGGCGGTGAACACTGAAGCTTTCTTT.

The chain uses TRBV2 and TRBJ1-1; 8 nucleotides line up with TRBD1. V dropped 7 bases and J dropped 3; count of bases not matched to a gene: 16. The CDR3 has 17 amino acids. Per germline, CDR1 SNHLY and CDR2 FYNNEI. CDR3 bases: TGTGCCAGCACCAAAACCTCCCAGGGGGCTAGGGACACTGAAGCTTTCTTT. Amino acids: CASTKTSQGARDTEAFF.

This clone was counted only a few times. The chain combines TRBV18 with TRBJ1-1; no reliable D call. CDR3 size: 12 residues. Germline V gene sequence: CDR1 KGHSH, CDR2 LQKENI. V was shortened by 2 bases and J by 8 bases, with 9 bases between the two germline ends. The CDR3 DNA reads TGTGCCAGCTCACCAAAACTCCCAGAAGCTTTCTTT. This codes for CASSPKLPEAFF.

This clone was seen once. J is TRBJ1-2 and V is TRBV6-1; 8 bases are shared with TRBD1. Trimming removed 6 bases from V and 3 bases from J; junction bases left unmatched: 9. Germline loops: CDR1 MNHNS, CDR2 SASEGT. The CDR3 loop spans 15 amino acids. CDR3 in amino acids: CASRETGQEYYGYTF. The CDR3 DNA follows: TGTGCCAGCAGAGAAACGGGACAGGAATACTATGGCTACACCTTC.